This T cell receptor (beta chain) originates from a study of shared clonotypes between healthy human individuals. Study-level points and caveats: Even with large depth, rarefaction showed that sorted-subset sequencing was incomplete.

Repertoires were generated with immunoSEQ multiplex PCR, while TCRdb's copy carries only in-frame clones and drops some. The sample records some 1 million clones, 60% to 80% being singletons. About this clone: Antigen unknown.

This sequence originates from a man younger than 35 in good health. The sequenced sample consisted of memory CD4+ T cells sorted from blood. The sample's subset: CD45RA-negative fraction.

The DNA of the CDR3 is TGCGCCAGCAGCCAAGATTCTCTGGGAGGGGGGCTTGGCTACACCTTC. This gives the protein CASSQDSLGGGLGYTF. The chain is built from TRBV4-3 and TRBJ1-2; tentatively, D is TRBD1 (6 bases). Germline CDR1 reads LGHNA; CDR2 reads YSLEER. Trimming removed 0 bases at V and 7 bases at J, with 18 bases between. The CDR3 length is 16 residues.